The rows below give T cell receptor beta chains drawn from one sample of a study of Ad26.COV2.S vaccination and SARS-CoV-2 variants. Libraries were prepared by immunoSEQ multiplex PCR; TCRdb keeps only in-frame clonotypes and omits some of them. The sample has more than 300,000 clones; around nine tenths are singletons. This sample comprised peripheral blood, obtained in a trial of Ad26.COV2.S vaccine versus placebo. The origin of the receptors is a person between 18 and 59 years old who received the Ad26.COV2.S COVID-19 vaccine or a placebo. CDR3s include the opening cysteine and the closing phenylalanine or tryptophan.

>TRBJ2-6|TRBV4-3
CASSQNPGRVAGANVLTF
>TRBJ2-5|TRBV6-6
CASNNRGAEETQYF
>TRBJ2-1|TRBV10-3
CAIRDLDGSSYNEQFF
>TRBJ1-2|TRBV6-2/TRBV6-3
CASSPRRSLATLHPNYGYTF
>TRBJ1-5|TRBV16
CASSQSEGAPNQPQHF
>TRBJ2-2|TRBV28
CASSFGTSGRGGELFF
>TRBJ1-6|TRBV7-9
CASSFDRPLSPLHF
>TRBJ2-1|TRBV29-1
CSVRTSGAYNEQFF
>TRBJ2-7|TRBV7-8
CASKVAGGHYEQYF
>TRBJ1-6|TRBV3-1/TRBV3-2
CASSQGPGGNSPLHF
>TRBJ2-7|TRBV3-1/TRBV3-2
CATAAGVNEQYF
>TRBJ2-7|TRBV28
CASSSDSNEQYF
>TRBJ2-7|TRBV6-5
CASRAPISYEQYF
>TRBJ1-2|TRBV7-2
CASSVQGNYGYTF
>TRBJ1-5|TRBV4-3
CASSQRVAANQPQHF
>TRBJ2-1|TRBV27
CASKLQGIDNEQFF
>TRBJ2-6|TRBV19
CASSIAGGQVDSGANVLTF
>TRBJ2-6|TRBV7-2
CASSRTPDSSGANVLTF
>TRBJ2-3|TRBV5-4
CASSQTSGGSDTQYF
>TRBJ1-1|TRBV5-1
CASSISGTGNTEAFF
>TRBJ2-3|TRBV12-3/TRBV12-4
CASSLARGDTQYF
>TRBJ2-3|TRBV7-3
CASSPAPEDTQYF
>TRBJ1-1|TRBV6-6
CASSYSGVLEAFF
>TRBJ2-2|TRBV3-1/TRBV3-2
CASSQGDNGELFF
>TRBJ2-7|TRBV6-1
CASSESSIEQYF
>TRBJ1-1|TRBV9
CASSNPGTGLKDTEAFF
>TRBJ2-1|TRBV6-2/TRBV6-3
CASSPSLAGGYNEQFF
>TRBJ2-2|TRBV5-1
CASSSGQGVTNTGELFF
>TRBJ2-1|TRBV9
CASSYLGTSGRFEQFF
>TRBJ2-6|TRBV7-6
CASSLEQGLGANVLTF
>TRBJ2-3|TRBV20-1
CSASEGPTDTDTQYF
>TRBJ1-6|TRBV7-2
CASSLGRTEGSPLHF
>TRBJ1-1|TRBV13
CASSSPGGPGTEAFF
>TRBJ2-1|TRBV2
CASSEDERSEQFF
>TRBJ1-1|TRBV13
CASSLSGTEAFF
>TRBJ2-3|TRBV9
CASSVTLARDTQYF
>TRBJ2-3|TRBV24-1
CATSDLLADTQYF
>TRBJ1-6|TRBV18
CASSPGREVNSPLHF
>TRBJ1-5|TRBV24-1
CATSPGGESNQPQHF
>TRBJ2-7|TRBV3-1/TRBV3-2
CASSPSGGGYEQYF
>TRBJ2-2|TRBV5-1
CASSLSSTGGTGELFF
>TRBJ1-2|TRBV30
CAWSVGAGYGYTF
>TRBJ1-1|TRBV9
CASSVKGENTEAFF
>TRBJ2-2|TRBV13
CASREKPPLGTGELFF
>TRBJ1-2|TRBV3-1/TRBV3-2
CASSQSVANYGYTF
>TRBJ1-5|TRBV7-8
CASSLAENSNQPQHF
>TRBJ1-1|TRBV21-1
CASRERNRAIEAFF
>TRBJ1-6|TRBV5-1
CASSLDSASSYNSPLHF
>TRBJ1-5|TRBV19
CASSPREARSNQPQHF
>TRBJ2-3|TRBV6-4
CASSDRREGTDTQYF
>TRBJ2-7|TRBV10-3
CAISEPGQGTYEQYF
>TRBJ1-1|TRBV6-5
CASRAVGDTEAFF